Presented here are 17 T cell receptor beta chains from one specimen sequenced in a study of radiotherapy plus CTLA-4 blockade in lung cancer. Assay: immunoSEQ multiplex PCR; the TCRdb copy retains only in-frame clones and omits some. The sample has 30,000 to 45,000 clones; about 80% are singletons. The sequencing used peripheral blood, collected from a patient treated with radiotherapy plus ipilimumab. Receptor source: a human donor with non-small cell lung cancer who had stable disease on radiotherapy plus ipilimumab.

V gene TRBV10-3 combines with J gene TRBJ2-3, with D perhaps matching TRBD2 (7 bases). The CDR3 consists of 14 residues. V lost 5 bases to trimming and J lost 0 bases, with 9 bases between them. Germline V gene sequence: CDR1 ENHRY, CDR2 SYGVKD. CDR3 DNA: TGTGCCATCAGTAGGGGGGGGAGCACAGATACGCAGTATTTT. As protein: CAISRGGSTDTQYF.

V usage is TRBV7-2 and J usage is TRBJ2-7, with 9 bases that match TRBD1. The length of the CDR3 is 18 residues. Germline CDR1 reads SGHTA; CDR2 reads FQGNSA. V lost 5 bases, J lost 4 bases, and 18 bases stayed unmatched. CDR3 amino acids: CASSPPGSLGQGAYEQYF. The CDR3 coding sequence is TGTGCCAGCAGCCCCCCCGGGTCTCTGGGACAGGGAGCGTACGAGCAGTACTTC.

The J gene is TRBJ1-2, the V gene TRBV29-1; 8 bases fit TRBD1. Germline CDR1 SQVTM, CDR2 ANQGSEA. V lost 7 bases and J lost 3; bases outside the gene matches: 7. This CDR3 has 13 amino acids. The CDR3 sequence: CSARTGTDYGYTF. CDR3 nucleotides: TGCAGCGCCAGGACAGGGACGGACTATGGCTACACCTTC. The whole variable domain, filled in from reference TRBV29-1 and TRBJ1-2, reads SAVISQKPSRDICQRGTSLTIQCQVDSQVTMMFWYRQQPGQSLTLIATANQGSEATYESGFVIDKFPISRPNLTFSTLTVSNMSPEDSSIYLCSARTGTDYGYTFGSGTRLTVV.

This chain uses TRBV7-2 with TRBJ1-4, with D possibly being TRBD1 (6 bases). CDR3 length: 16 amino acids. Trimming removed 5 bases at V and 4 bases at J, with 17 bases between. CDR1 and CDR2 from the germline V gene are SGHTA and FQGNSA. In nucleotides, the CDR3 is TGTGCCAGCAGCCCTGGTCTATCAGGGGTTAATGAAAAACTGTTTTTT. Protein sequence: CASSPGLSGVNEKLFF.

This clone was seen a few times. The chain links TRBV7-2 to TRBJ1-1; no clear D. The germline gives CDR1 SGHTA, CDR2 FQGNSA. The CDR3 extends over 15 amino acids. V lost 1 base to trimming and J lost 1 base, with 10 bases between them. As DNA, the CDR3 is TGTGCCAGCAGCTTAGTAGCCGATTCGAACACTGAAGCTTTCTTT. Amino acids: CASSLVADSNTEAFF. The full variable domain, in which reference TRBV7-2 and TRBJ1-1 provide the parts outside the CDR3, is GAGVSQSPSNKVTEKGKDVELRCDPISGHTALYWYRQSLGQGLEFLIYFQGNSAPDKSGLPSDRFSAERTGGSVSTLTIQRTQQEDSAVYLCASSLVADSNTEAFFGQGTRLTVV.

The genes are TRBV28 and TRBJ2-7; D is possibly TRBD2 (5 bases). Looked up from germline, CDR1 is MDHEN and CDR2 is SYDVKM. The V end lost 5 bases, the J end lost 2 bases, and 13 bases lay between the germline ends. This CDR3 contains 14 residues. The CDR3 nucleotides are TGTGCCAGCAGTGTGGGCCCGAGGGCCTACGAGCAGTACGTC. Its translation: CASSVGPRAYEQYV.

The V gene is TRBV18, the J gene TRBJ2-1; 7 bases fit TRBD1. V dropped 4 bases and J dropped 3; count of bases not matched to a gene: 12. This CDR3 contains 17 residues. Germline V gene data show CDR1 as KGHSH and CDR2 as LQKENI. The CDR3 sequence: CASSLLQGSLIYNEQFF. The CDR3 coding sequence is TGTGCCAGCTCACTCCTACAGGGGAGCCTAATCTACAATGAGCAGTTCTTC.

This clone appeared a single time. This chain joins TRBV28 and TRBJ2-1, with D possibly being TRBD2 (7 bases). Germline assignment: CDR1 MDHEN and CDR2 SYDVKM. V dropped 4 bases and J dropped 0 bases, with 13 bases sitting between them. This CDR3 has 16 residues. The CDR3 nucleotides are TGTGCCAGCAGTTCCACGCGGGGGCCCTCCTACAATGAGCAGTTCTTC. Protein: CASSSTRGPSYNEQFF.

This sequence joins TRBV7-2 and TRBJ1-6; TRBD1 agrees at 8 bases. The germline gives CDR1 SGHTA, CDR2 FQGNSA. The CDR3 contains 14 residues. With V trimmed by 4 bases and J by 6 bases, 2 bases remained unmatched. CDR3 region: CASSYDRGNSPLHF. CDR3 nucleotides: TGTGCCAGCAGCTACGACAGGGGTAATTCACCCCTCCACTTT.

The V call is TRBV7-6, the J call TRBJ2-7; D may be TRBD1 or TRBD2 (5 bases each). Germline values: CDR1 SGHVS, CDR2 FNYEAQ. Between the trimmed V and J ends, which lost 1 base and 2 bases, there was a span of 9 bases. There are 14 residues in the CDR3. The CDR3 DNA reads as TGTGCCAGCAGCTTAGAAGGGACCACCTACGAGCAGTACTTC. Translated: CASSLEGTTYEQYF.

The V and J genes are TRBV5-4 and TRBJ2-1; the D is unclear. Trimming removed 0 bases at V and 0 bases at J, with 4 bases between. Germline values: CDR1 SGHNT, CDR2 YYREEE (reference sequence). This CDR3 is 14 amino acids long. The CDR3 DNA is TGTGCCAGCAGCTTGGTGAGCTCCTACAATGAGCAGTTCTTC. This translates into CASSLVSSYNEQFF.

This clone counts as medium-sized. The chain recombines TRBV29-1 with TRBJ1-2; D gene ambiguous. The V gene lost 4 bases and the J gene lost 0 bases, with 6 bases spanning the gap. The CDR3 runs to 12 residues. In germline, CDR1 is SQVTM, CDR2 ANQGSEA. The CDR3 protein is CSVGLSNYGYTF. Written as DNA, the CDR3 is TGCAGCGTTGGGTTATCTAACTATGGCTACACCTTC.

The chain employs TRBV29-1 and TRBJ2-2, with 9 positions matching TRBD2. CDR3 length: 11 amino acids. J gave up 9 bases and V 7 bases, and 3 bases lay outside the gene matches. Germline V gene lookup returns CDR1 SQVTM and CDR2 ANQGSEA. CDR3 sequence: CSAGTSWELFF. Written as DNA, the CDR3 is TGCAGCGCTGGGACTAGCTGGGAGCTGTTTTTT.

The chain carries TRBV25-1 and TRBJ1-4; D gene uncertain. Trimming pared 3 bases from V and 0 bases from J, leaving 8 bases between. CDR1 MGHDK and CDR2 SYGVNS come from the germline V gene. The CDR3 totals 15 residues. Written as DNA, the CDR3 is TGTGCCAGCAGTGAGGCAGGTACAACTAATGAAAAACTGTTTTTT. Its protein product is CASSEAGTTNEKLFF.

The CDR3 region is CASSQVTGGDGGYTF. The CDR3 bases are TGTGCCAGCAGCCAAGTGACAGGGGGCGACGGCGGCTACACCTTC. The rearrangement joins TRBV4-2 to TRBJ1-2, with 10 bases matching TRBD1. The CDR3 covers 15 residues. V trimming: 1 base; J trimming: 8 bases; junction bases outside the gene matches: 7. Germline V CDR1 and CDR2: LGHNA, YNFKEQ.

This clone turned up a few times. This chain joins TRBV6-6 and TRBJ2-7; D is possibly TRBD1 (6 bases). The V end lost 6 bases, the J end lost 0 bases, and 9 bases lay between the germline ends. The CDR3 spans 13 residues. Germline V gives CDR1 MNHNY, CDR2 SVGAGI (reference sequence). CDR3 nucleotide sequence: TGTGCCAGCAGCCGGGACAACTCCTACGAGCAGTACTTC. This codes for CASSRDNSYEQYF.

This rearrangement joins TRBV27 to TRBJ2-2; D uncertain. The germline CDR1 and CDR2 sequences are MNHEY and SMNVEV (reference sequence). The CDR3 is 14 amino acids. V shed 1 base and J shed 2 bases, with 5 bases lying between them. The CDR3 loop is CASSLYLNTGELFF. The CDR3 coding sequence is TGTGCCAGCAGTTTATATCTCAACACCGGGGAGCTGTTTTTT.